This TCR beta chain was profiled in a study of cytomegalovirus exposure and HLA in healthy donors (dated by TCRdb to about 2017). Regarding the study in general: In an earlier analysis of 587 of the donors, 276 Gb of sequence data and 117 million unique TCR beta sequences from 180 million or so T cells were reported. A later genetic analysis used genome-wide SNP genotypes for 398 of the 666 donors, treating that subset as a discovery cohort. The number of typed donors differed by locus: about 620-630 for A, B, C, DRB1 and DQB1; 500 to 550 for DQA1; 606 for DPA1; and some 450 for DPB1. Among the roughly 400 genotyped donors, 81% belonged to the genetic ancestry cluster associated with self-reported Caucasian donors. All discovery cohort repertoires had been generated on a single sequencing platform. Rather than using new phenotypic data, the later analysis identified candidate immune exposures from TCR beta sequences and from how often those sequences occurred across donors. An early release that covered 640 HLA-typed donors contained around 300 gigabases of sequencing data and about 93 million unique TCR sequences. The aim of the study was to test whether cataloging public T cell receptors could identify signatures of past pathogen exposure. A separate validation cohort of over a hundred different subjects was used in addition to the roughly 700-subject first cohort. Because of strong linkage in the cohort, five DR-DQ haplotypes were treated as single units for association and clustering. Among a few hundred genotyped donors of the cohort, an average of approximately 240,000 unique TCR beta nucleotide sequences were sequenced per donor, around 20% of them non-productive. High-throughput TCR immunosequencing, statistical association of individual TCRs with disease status, and machine learning were combined to predict cytomegalovirus infection status. To decide whether each TCR beta V gene segment behaved as functional or pseudogenic, an earlier analysis of fewer than 750 of the donors relied on high-throughput TCR beta sequencing. The study profiled the T cell repertoires of about 720 subjects by immunosequencing and related them to cytomegalovirus serostatus. Class I and class II HLA loci were covered by the typing at four-digit resolution. To study patterns of TCR occurrence, a later analysis re-analyzed previously published TCR beta repertoires from several hundred donors and added high-resolution HLA genotyping. Alongside the repertoire data, information on donor age, sex, ethnicity and CMV serostatus was compiled. Paper-wide results and their limitations: Some IMGT-functional V segments, including TRBV6-2 and TRBV6-3, could not be told apart with the 87-base-pair reads, so those segments were excluded. The earlier analysis of 587 of the donors excluded about 16 rarely observed V segments, including chromosome 9 orphons, because counts were too low. The classifier was reported to diagnose cytomegalovirus status with high specificity and sensitivity in both the original cohort and the validation cohort. According to a later analysis, parvovirus B19, influenza, CMV and Epstein-Barr virus appeared linked to several top co-occurrence clusters. Most TCR sequences were seen in very few donors, while some public TCRs were found in many individuals. A further reported finding was that TCR beta sequences accurately predicted the HLA-A and HLA-B alleles for most subjects in the first cohort. When HLA alleles, especially DR and DQ, strongly co-occurred, attributing TCR associations to individual alleles was difficult. According to a later genetic analysis, donors in an Asian-associated ancestry cluster had fewer N-insertions in productive TCRs than the approximately 610-donor mean. A cluster of highly shared sequence variants was judged likely to represent a technical artifact of the sequencing pipeline. A later analysis found that TCR association rates varied across HLA loci, with DRB1 alleles showing the most associated TCRs and HLA-C alleles the fewest. According to a later analysis, most CMV-associated TCR beta chains appeared to be HLA-restricted, and the HLA associations seemed to be driven largely by CMV exposure. Sequencing depth was assumed to be roughly uniform across donors in the presence/absence analyses, though that assumption may not hold. Immune exposure information for the cohort was limited to CMV serostatus. HLA typing was unavailable for some donors at each locus, so association tests used only the typed subset. It was suggested by the authors that the approach could potentially be generalized to other disease states and immunological phenotypes. In a later analysis, HLA-associated TCR beta chains were found to be more clonally expanded and to have lower generation probabilities than equally common non-associated chains. Correlated functional status among segregating V segments might reflect linkage disequilibrium, but an unknown experimental factor could not be ruled out. The cohort was sequenced for TCR beta chains only, and without alpha or paired-chain data the features that could be detected were limited. In a later analysis, some 18,000 TCR beta sequences were associated with specific HLA alleles at a false discovery rate of 0.05. The study gave a list of more than 150 TCR beta chains associated with cytomegalovirus. An association between a missense DCLRE1C variant and V-gene and J-gene trimming of TCR beta chains was found in a later genetic analysis and replicated in an independent cohort. In vitro tests confirmed that a few of the cytomegalovirus-associated TCR beta chains recognize cytomegalovirus antigens. In an earlier analysis of about 550 of the donors, most TCR beta V segments were observed in productive rearrangements about 87% or about 30% of the time, broadly matching IMGT annotations.

Receptor libraries were prepared by the immunoSEQ multiplex PCR assay. For the multiplex PCR, a mixture combining 60 forward primers for TCR Vbeta segments and 13 reverse primers for TCR Jbeta segments was used. The CDR3 region of rearranged TCR beta genes was amplified from genomic DNA by a multiplex PCR assay. The Illumina HiSeq System was used to sequence the amplified TCR beta libraries as 87-base-pair reads. The paper's processing steps were these. A later analysis counted about 82 million unique TCR beta chains across the 640 or so repertoires, and around 12 million of these chains were shared by at least two donors. Raw reads were error-corrected and collapsed into unique sequences by a nearest-neighbor algorithm in which closely related sequences were merged to remove PCR and sequencing errors. To assign V, D and J gene segments, CDR3 sequences were aligned to IMGT reference sequences. Each retained sequence needed at least a six-nucleotide match to both a V gene segment and a J gene segment. A rearrangement counted as productive if the CDR3 had no stop codons and remained in frame with V and J, and every other rearrangement counted as non-productive. Following IMGT convention, CDR3 was defined as the stretch from the second conserved V-encoded cysteine to the conserved J-encoded phenylalanine. The earlier analysis of 500 to 650 of the donors excluded any sequence lacking an unambiguous match to a single V gene segment. In an earlier analysis of approximately 550 of the donors, V segments were called functional above 56.7% productive rearrangements and were called segregating when the between-donor standard deviation exceeded 5%. A statistical classification framework was developed to diagnose cytomegalovirus status using the catalog of TCR beta chain sequences. In a later analysis, V and J genes were assigned by comparing TCR nucleotide sequences against IMGT/GENE-DB human TR gene sequences. In a later analysis, CDR3 sequences and most-parsimonious VDJ recombination scenarios were assigned using the TCRdist pipeline. In a later analysis, every TCR beta chain was defined by the combination of its CDR3 amino acid sequence and its V-gene family, and reads without a unique V-gene family were dropped. To address suspected cross-contamination and a sequencing artifact, a later analysis removed under 600 highly shared, low-generation-probability nucleotide sequences. A later analysis calculated a clonal expansion index for each public chain from normalized within-repertoire ranks of inferred template counts. Generation probabilities in a later analysis came from a VDJ recombination model fitted to out-of-frame rearrangements, and those results were checked against IGoR. In a later analysis, hypergeometric tests were used to score TCR-TCR, TCR-HLA and TCR-CMV co-occurrence, with a repertoire-size bias correction applied to TCR pairs. In a later analysis, false discovery rates were estimated by permuting HLA or CMV assignments 20 times. In a later analysis, co-occurring TCRs were grouped with DBSCAN, and TCRdist sequence similarity was added when clustering was performed within HLA-allele-positive subsets. Repertoires with fewer than 30,000 or more than 120,000 public chains, plus five repertoires with anomalous nucleotide sharing, were excluded from co-occurrence clustering. This immuneACCESS table, as held by TCRdb, lists in-frame sequences with V and J called but not all clones. Of the missing ones, under half trace to an unresolved V gene in checked studies; the others have no known cause. The DNA was the basis for D and trimming; V, J and clone size are from that table. This sample lists 180,000 or so clones; about four fifths were detected once. The ten largest clones capture less than 2% of the sample.

The cohort was made up of 650 to 700 healthy bone marrow donors. Cohort members were all nominally healthy when sampled, although unrecorded immune exposures were likely present. The donor tested CMV seronegative and was one of the 352 seronegative cohort members. A peripheral blood sample was collected from each donor, and TCR beta sequencing was performed on peripheral blood mononuclear cells. The Qiagen DNeasy Blood Extraction Kit was used to extract genomic DNA from the blood cell samples. A note on this clone: What antigen it recognizes has not been identified. Within one base of it there is no much larger clone, and no base qualities were kept. The sample has other DNA sequences that encode this CDR3 too.

Here V drops 0 bases and J drops 7 bases, and the junction holds 4 bases not matched to any gene. From the germline V gene, CDR1 is SGHRS and CDR2 is YFSETQ. The CDR3 starts with the cysteine, ends with the phenylalanine, and has 14 residues. Solely the CDR3 DNA is kept, with 42 bases framed from the first base. Recombination linked TRBV5-1 to TRBJ1-3; 7 central nucleotides agree with TRBD1. What was sequenced was PBMCs. The clonotype comes from a woman aged 25 to 45 in good health and CMV-seronegative. The CDR3 here reads CASSLDRGSNTIYF. The bases read TGCGCCAGCAGCTTGGACAGGGGAAGCAACACCATATATTTT.